These 22 T cell receptor beta chains originate from one sample sequenced in a study of CD8 T cells in Susac syndrome. Random hexamers served to reverse transcribe roughly 0.5 to 1 ug RNA. TCRdb reanalysed the immunoSEQ multiplex PCR reads using MiXCR and keeps one entry per CDR3 protein. The sample holds some 300,000 distinct CDR3 sequences, around 83% seen once. Specimen: CD8+ T cells from PBMCs. The receptors come from a human donor with multiple sclerosis.

The chain combines TRBV9 with TRBJ1-6; TRBD1 matches at 9 bases. The CDR3 totals 15 residues. The V and J ends lost 4 bases and 9 bases, in that order; junction bases with no gene match: 8. Germline loops: CDR1 SGDLS, CDR2 YYNGEE. CDR3 residues: CASSIRDREGSPLHF. The CDR3 region has the DNA TGTGCCAGCAGCATCCGGGACAGGGAGGGTTCACCCCTCCACTTT.

The CDR3 reads CASSPQGLENEQFF. CDR3 DNA: TGTGCCAGCAGCCCTCAAGGACTAGAGAATGAGCAGTTCTTC. The J gene is TRBJ2-1, the V gene TRBV9; 7 nucleotides align to TRBD2. After removal of 4 bases from V and 7 bases from J, the junction contained 8 bases not matched to a gene. CDR3 length: 14 residues. The V gene's germline CDR1 is SGDLS and CDR2 YYNGEE.

Here the CDR3 reads CASSFVTYEQYF. The DNA for the CDR3 is TGTGCCAGCAGCTTTGTTACATACGAGCAGTACTTC. J is TRBJ2-7 and V is TRBV7-9; D is unresolved. Looked up from germline, CDR1 is SEHNR and CDR2 is FQNEAQ (reference sequence). The CDR3 consists of 12 residues. V dropped 3 bases and J dropped 4 bases, with 7 bases sitting between them.

The J gene is TRBJ2-7, the V gene TRBV7-9; no reliable D call. The germline CDR1 and CDR2 sequences are SEHNR and FQNEAQ (reference sequence). Between the trimmed V and J ends, which lost 4 bases and 7 bases, there was a span of 17 bases. CDR3 length: 14 amino acids. As DNA, the CDR3 is TGTGCCAGCAGCTCCCCGCGGACCCCCGGGGAGCAGTACTTC. Residues: CASSSPRTPGEQYF.

The chain couples TRBV30 to TRBJ2-3; 8 nucleotides agree with TRBD2. Losses at the gene ends were 3 bases for V and 5 bases for J; bases not matched to a gene: 13. Germline assignment: CDR1 GTSNPN and CDR2 SVGIG (reference sequence). The CDR3 runs to 16 residues. In DNA form, the CDR3 reads TGTGCCTGGAGGGCAGTGGAGCGGGAGTGGGAAGATACGCAGTATTTT. As protein: CAWRAVEREWEDTQYF.

The V call is TRBV6-6, the J call TRBJ2-7; TRBD2 might be the D (6 bases). Trimming removed 7 bases from V and 0 bases from J, with 16 bases in between. Germline CDR1 is MNHNY and CDR2 is SVGAGI (reference sequence). The CDR3 runs 15 residues. The DNA of the CDR3 is TGTGCCAGCACCCTCCGCGAGGGAGGCTCCTACGAGCAGTACTTC. Its translation is CASTLREGGSYEQYF.

The rearrangement uses TRBV6-5 and TRBJ2-1; the D call may be TRBD1 or TRBD2 (5 bases each). There are 18 residues in the CDR3. The V and J ends lost 0 bases and 0 bases respectively, with 15 bases between them. Germline V gene sequence: CDR1 MNHEY, CDR2 SVGAGI. CDR3 sequence: CASSYSVTGRFSYNEQFF. As DNA, the CDR3 is TGTGCCAGCAGTTACTCAGTGACGGGGCGCTTCTCCTACAATGAGCAGTTCTTC.

This chain joins TRBV28 and TRBJ2-1; D uncertain. Trimming left V 6 bases short and J 14 bases short, with 14 bases between. Germline loops: CDR1 MDHEN, CDR2 SYDVKM. The CDR3 spans 11 residues. The CDR3 spells CASSSPDPEFF. The CDR3 DNA reads as TGTGCCAGCAGCTCCCCGGATCCGGAGTTCTTC.

The rearrangement joins TRBV5-1 to TRBJ2-7; D not certain. The germline V gene has CDR1 SGHRS and CDR2 YFSETQ. The CDR3 runs to 14 residues. V lost 0 bases, J lost 6 bases, and 13 bases lay in between. The CDR3 region has the DNA TGCGCCAGCAGCTTGGAGACTCCCCTTTCCGAGCAGTACTTC. Encoded protein: CASSLETPLSEQYF.

The chain recombines TRBV11-2 with TRBJ2-2; perhaps TRBD2 as D (5 bases). The V end lost 8 bases, the J end lost 0 bases, and 10 bases lay between the germline ends. Germline V lookup: CDR1 SGHAT, CDR2 FQNNGV. The CDR3 covers 14 residues. The CDR3 DNA follows: TGTGCCAGCGGGAGTGGGCCGAACACCGGGGAGCTGTTTTTT. Encoded protein: CASGSGPNTGELFF.

V is TRBV19 and J is TRBJ2-1, with D perhaps matching TRBD1 (6 bases). Looked up from germline, CDR1 is LNHDA and CDR2 is SQIVND (reference sequence). The CDR3 consists of 14 residues. Trimming took 9 bases from V and 6 from J, leaving 18 bases between them. The CDR3: CASTGLDPSNEQFF. In DNA form, the CDR3 reads TGTGCCAGCACAGGGCTAGACCCTAGCAATGAGCAGTTCTTC.

The chain couples TRBV9 to TRBJ1-2, with TRBD1 as a possible D gene (6 bases). This CDR3 contains 15 residues. The germline V gene has CDR1 SGDLS and CDR2 YYNGEE. The V end was cut by 1 base, the J end by 0 bases, with 10 bases between. The CDR3 region is CASSVRTAPNYGYTF. CDR3 in DNA: TGTGCCAGCAGCGTAAGGACAGCGCCTAACTATGGCTACACCTTC.

CDR3 coding DNA: TGTGCCAGCAGTCGGGACGTGAGCTCCTACAATGAGCAGTTCTTC. As protein: CASSRDVSSYNEQFF. The chain recombines TRBV28 with TRBJ2-1, with D tentatively TRBD1 or TRBD2 (5 bases each). The CDR3 extends over 15 amino acids. Germline lookup yields CDR1 MDHEN and CDR2 SYDVKM. V gave up 5 bases and J gave up 0 bases, with 11 bases separating them.

This clonotype has only one observation. The V call is TRBV12-3 or TRBV12-4, the J call TRBJ2-3; 12 bases agree with TRBD2. This CDR3 has 15 amino acids. V shed 7 bases, J shed 1 base, and the junction held 3 bases outside the gene matches. CDR3 sequence: CASTRLAGGTDTQYF. CDR3 sequence (DNA): TGTGCCAGCACCCGACTAGCGGGAGGCACAGATACGCAGTATTTT.

The chain has TRBV11-2 and TRBJ2-1, with unresolved D. The CDR3 has 14 amino acids. CDR1 and CDR2 from the germline V gene are SGHAT and FQNNGV. V shed 4 bases and J shed 9 bases, with 16 bases lying between them. The CDR3 coding sequence is TGTGCCAGCAGCTCCGGGTCGAGCCCCATTGAGCAGTTCTTC. This encodes CASSSGSSPIEQFF.

The genes are TRBV5-1 and TRBJ2-1; 11 nucleotides match TRBD1. J gave up 7 bases and V 3 bases, and 6 bases lay outside the gene matches. The germline V gene has CDR1 SGHRS and CDR2 YFSETQ. The CDR3 is 15 residues long. CDR3 sequence: CASSSPGQGENEQFF. In nucleotides, the CDR3 is TGCGCCAGCAGCTCTCCGGGACAGGGGGAGAATGAGCAGTTCTTC.

The chain recombines TRBV15 with TRBJ2-1; 10 bases agree with TRBD2. V gave up 1 base and J gave up 6 bases; unmatched junction bases: 6. The CDR3 runs to 16 residues. Germline loops: CDR1 LNHNV, CDR2 YYDKDF (reference sequence). CDR3 region: CATSRALAGEANEQFF. As DNA, the CDR3 is TGTGCCACCAGCAGAGCCCTAGCGGGAGAGGCCAATGAGCAGTTCTTC.

This chain links TRBV29-1 with TRBJ2-1; 7 nucleotides agree with TRBD2. The CDR3 is 13 amino acids. The germline CDR1 and CDR2 sequences are SQVTM and ANQGSEA. The CDR3 sequence is CNCREGPYNEQFF. CDR3 bases: TGCAACTGTAGGGAGGGCCCCTACAATGAGCAGTTCTTC.

The V call is TRBV19, the J call TRBJ2-3; 12 bases fit TRBD2. V lost 4 bases, J lost 1 base, and 12 bases stayed unmatched. From germline, CDR1 is LNHDA and CDR2 SQIVND (reference sequence). The CDR3 covers 19 residues. CDR3 bases: TGTGCCAGTAGTACATCGACTAGCGGGAGATTCGAGGGCACAGATACGCAGTATTTT. It codes for CASSTSTSGRFEGTDTQYF.

V gene TRBV12-3 or TRBV12-4 combines with J gene TRBJ2-7; weak D call: TRBD2 (7 bases). The CDR3 covers 16 residues. V lost 2 bases and J 5 bases, leaving 19 bases between the germline ends. The CDR3 DNA is TGTGCCAGCAGTTTAAAAGGGGGAGGGCCTCAACACGAGCAGTACTTC. This codes for CASSLKGGGPQHEQYF.

The DNA for the CDR3 is TGCAAGTGCATGGACAGCTGGTTTATGAACACTGAAGCTTTCTTT. Translation gives CKCMDSWFMNTEAFF. The chain couples TRBV20-1 to TRBJ1-1, with D perhaps TRBD1 (6 bases). CDR1 is DFQATT, CDR2 SNEGSKA, per germline (reference sequence). The CDR3 loop spans 15 amino acids.

The chain is built from TRBV7-9 and TRBJ2-1; D gene uncertain. CDR3 length: 16 residues. The V end was cut by 6 bases, the J end by 0 bases, with 15 bases between. The germline V gene has CDR1 SEHNR and CDR2 FQNEAQ (reference sequence). The CDR3 protein is CASRALRNPSYNEQFF. Here the CDR3 DNA reads TGTGCCAGCAGAGCCCTCCGGAATCCCTCCTACAATGAGCAGTTCTTC.